This passage covers 31 T cell receptor beta chains from one sample sequenced in a study of regulatory T cells in long-lasting Graves disease. Stated time point: newly diagnosed GD, antithyroid drugs for less than 3 months. Making the TCR library involved RNA that had been extracted from PBMCs. For TCR beta, libraries came from iRepertoire HTBI primers and Arm-PCR of CDR3 regions. One entry per CDR3 protein, called by TCRdb with MiXCR from the multiplex PCR reads. The sample shows roughly 510,000 distinct CDR3 sequences, 16% of them seen only once. These same records also appear under a second study, on T cells in Graves' hyperthyroidism and ophthalmopathy.

The starting material was peripheral blood mononuclear cells (PBMCs), obtained at new diagnosis, from a patient treated with antithyroid drugs. The receptors here all came from a man younger than 30 with Graves disease.

This sequence joins TRBV27 and TRBJ2-3; maybe TRBD2 (6 bases). CDR1 MNHEY and CDR2 SMNVEV come from the germline V gene (reference sequence). The CDR3 sequence is 14 residues long. V was shortened by 7 bases and J by 2 bases, with 13 bases between the two germline ends. The CDR3 DNA follows: TGTGCCAGCATTAAAGGACTATACACAGATACGCAGTATTTT. The encoded protein is CASIKGLYTDTQYF.

This clonotype was recorded only once. A read error may be the cause here, since a much bigger clone is one base away. The chain combines TRBV7-8 with TRBJ1-2; unclear D gene. This CDR3 is built from 14 residues. Germline CDR1 SGHVS, CDR2 FQNEAQ. CDR3 DNA: TGTGCCAGCAGCTTAGCAGACCAAACCTATGGCTGCACCTTC. Translating gives CASSLADQTYGCTF.

The genes are TRBV9 and TRBJ1-1; 7 bases fit TRBD1. The V segment lost 4 bases and the J segment 12 bases; nucleotides outside the gene matches: 9. CDR1 is SGDLS and CDR2 is YYNGEE in the germline V gene. This CDR3 region has 12 residues. The CDR3 loop reads CASSLETGRPFF. For the CDR3, the DNA is TGTGCCAGCAGCCTTGAGACAGGGCGACCTTTCTTT.

This clonotype was recorded at least ten times. This chain joins TRBV5-1 and TRBJ2-7; 8 bases are a match to TRBD2. Germline trimming cut 6 bases from V and 5 bases from J; bases unmatched to any gene: 13. CDR3 length: 15 residues. In germline, CDR1 is SGHRS, CDR2 YFSETQ. As DNA, the CDR3 is TGCGCCAGCACAGTAGCGGGAAGGGGATCTGACGAGCAGTACTTC. This encodes CASTVAGRGSDEQYF.

V gene TRBV5-1 combines with J gene TRBJ2-5; TRBD2 matches at 12 bases. This CDR3 has 17 amino acids. Losses at the gene ends were 4 bases for V and 5 bases for J; bases not matched to a gene: 12. Germline-derived CDR1 and CDR2 are SGHRS and YFSETQ. CDR3 protein: CASSQKWTSGTRETQYF. CDR3 nucleotide sequence: TGCGCCAGCAGCCAGAAGTGGACTAGCGGGACCCGGGAGACCCAGTACTTC.

The chain joins TRBV7-9 to TRBJ2-7; the match to TRBD1 covers 12 bases. Trimming cost V 5 bases and J 0 bases; bases outside gene matches: 5. Germline values: CDR1 SEHNR, CDR2 FQNEAQ (reference sequence). The CDR3 runs to 16 residues. Here the CDR3 DNA reads TGTGCCAGCAGCCCCGGGACAGGGGGCATCTCCTACGAGCAGTACTTC. Protein sequence: CASSPGTGGISYEQYF. Full variable domain (rest looked up from reference TRBV7-9 and TRBJ2-7): DTGVSQNPRHKITKRGQNVTFRCDPISEHNRLYWYRQTLGQGPEFLTYFQNEAQLEKSRLLSDRFSAERPKGSFSTLEIQRTEQGDSAMYLCASSPGTGGISYEQYFGPGTRLTVT.

This clonotype appeared a few times. This rearrangement joins TRBV6-9 to TRBJ1-4; the D gene is possibly TRBD1 (6 bases). Looked up from germline, CDR1 is MNHGY and CDR2 is SVAAGI. V was clipped by 3 bases and J by 7 bases, with 15 bases between them. The CDR3 is 15 amino acids. CDR3 amino acids: CASSYSGGLAEKLFF. In DNA form, the CDR3 reads TGTGCCAGCAGTTACTCTGGGGGGCTTGCTGAAAAACTGTTTTTT.

In its sample, this clonotype was seen a few times. The rearrangement uses TRBV6-1 and TRBJ2-3, with 10 bases lining up with TRBD2. Germline loops: CDR1 MNHNS, CDR2 SASEGT. The J segment lost 2 bases and the V segment lost 4 bases, leaving 3 bases of the junction unmatched. The CDR3 totals 15 residues. The CDR3 region is CASSVSGGDTDTQYF. CDR3 in DNA: TGTGCCAGCAGTGTGAGCGGGGGGGACACAGATACGCAGTATTTT.

This clonotype appeared many times. The rearrangement uses TRBV20-1 and TRBJ2-3, with D unclear. Trimming shortened V by 3 bases and J by 4 bases, and 8 bases separated the two germline ends. Germline values: CDR1 DFQATT, CDR2 SNEGSKA (reference sequence). The CDR3 has 12 residues. The CDR3 is CSASGSSDTQYF. In DNA, the CDR3 is TGCAGTGCTAGTGGAAGTTCAGATACGCAGTATTTT.

This clonotype appeared many times. The rearrangement links TRBV6-2 or TRBV6-3 to TRBJ2-3, with 11 nucleotides matching TRBD2. Germline values: CDR1 MNHEY, CDR2 SVGEGT. V was clipped by 6 bases and J by 5 bases; unmatched bases: 16. This CDR3 spans 18 amino acids. The CDR3 DNA reads as TGTGCCAGCAGCCTCGTCCCGGGACTAGCGGTCAGGGGAGATACGCAGTATTTT. Its protein is CASSLVPGLAVRGDTQYF.

This clonotype was seen many times. The V and J genes are TRBV20-1 and TRBJ1-1, with 9 bases aligning to TRBD1. The germline V gene has CDR1 DFQATT and CDR2 SNEGSKA (reference sequence). Trimming cost V 0 bases and J 1 base; bases outside gene matches: 3. CDR3 size: 15 residues. The CDR3 DNA reads TGCAGTGCTAGAGACGGGGACAGGGCGAACACTGAAGCTTTCTTT. This gives the protein CSARDGDRANTEAFF.

About this clonotype itself: A clone one base away is much larger, so this may be a read error. The genes are TRBV7-3 and TRBJ2-1, with D uncertain. Trimming took 1 base from V and 0 from J, leaving 7 bases between them. Germline CDR1 reads SGHTA; CDR2 reads FQGTGA. There are 15 residues in the CDR3. The CDR3 loop reads CASSLSVSSYNEQFF. The CDR3 bases are TGTGCCAGCAGCTTAAGCGTGAGCTCCTACAATGAGCAGTTCTTC.

This clonotype was observed many times. This sequence joins TRBV12-3 or TRBV12-4 and TRBJ2-1; TRBD2 matches at 8 bases. There are 14 residues in the CDR3. The V and J ends lost 8 bases and 2 bases, in that order; junction bases with no gene match: 5. The CDR3 protein is CASRGGSAYNEQFF. The DNA of the CDR3 is TGTGCCAGCCGGGGGGGAAGCGCCTACAATGAGCAGTTCTTC.

This clonotype was counted ten times or more. The J gene is TRBJ2-5, the V gene TRBV6-1, with TRBD2 identical over 11 bases. CDR1 and CDR2 (germline): MNHNS, SASEGT. The CDR3 sequence is 16 residues long. J gave up 2 bases and V 6 bases, and 8 bases lay outside the gene matches. The CDR3 loop is CASRGPGLAVQETQYF. The CDR3 region has the DNA TGTGCCAGCAGAGGCCCGGGACTAGCGGTTCAAGAGACCCAGTACTTC.

This rearrangement joins TRBV28 to TRBJ1-5; a weak D match, TRBD1 (6 bases). The CDR3 covers 17 residues. Germline values: CDR1 MDHEN, CDR2 SYDVKM. Trimming removed 1 base at V and 0 bases at J, with 13 bases between. This chain's CDR3 is CASSLSFGTSSNQPQHF. CDR3 sequence (DNA): TGTGCCAGCAGTTTATCCTTTGGGACAAGTAGCAATCAGCCCCAGCATTTT.

As concerns this clonotype: At one boundary the junction diverges from the germline segment, which might be a read error. This chain connects TRBV7-3 to TRBJ1-6; D call uncertain. Germline CDR1 reads SGHTA; CDR2 reads FQGTGA. The CDR3 runs to 14 residues. CDR3 coding DNA: TGTACCAGCAGCTCCGGCGGAGGCCTCCTGACCCTCCACTTT. It yields the protein CTSSSGGGLLTLHF.

The chain's CDR3 is CASSWYAPAYNEQFF. The CDR3, as DNA: TGTGCCAGCTCGTGGTACGCGCCGGCCTACAATGAGCAGTTCTTC. The V call is TRBV12-3 or TRBV12-4, the J call TRBJ2-5; D ambiguous. The J call may be mistaken, given a closer DNA end match to TRBJ2-1. This CDR3 comprises 15 residues.

This clonotype turned up a few times. The genes are TRBV20-1 and TRBJ1-4, with D possibly TRBD1 on 6 matching bases. Germline V lookup: CDR1 DFQATT, CDR2 SNEGSKA (reference sequence). The CDR3 contains 15 residues. Trimming took 4 bases from V and 14 from J, leaving 26 bases between them. This CDR3 is CSAKGGHGVGVRLFF. CDR3 in DNA: TGCAGTGCTAAGGGGGGACATGGGGTTGGGGTAAGGCTGTTTTTT.

This sequence joins TRBV10-3 and TRBJ1-5; D gene uncertain. The germline V and J ends were trimmed by 3 bases and 6 bases, with 9 bases remaining between them. Germline CDR1 ENHRY, CDR2 SYGVKD. This CDR3 is 13 amino acids long. The CDR3 spells CAISDGVRQPQHF. For the CDR3, the DNA is TGTGCCATCAGTGACGGGGTCCGTCAGCCCCAGCATTTT.

A few counts support this clonotype. The J gene is TRBJ2-7, the V gene TRBV10-3, with 7 nucleotides matching TRBD2. V was pared by 7 bases and J by 5 bases, with 14 bases of the junction left unmatched. The CDR3 is made up of 15 amino acids. Germline values: CDR1 ENHRY, CDR2 SYGVKD. CDR3: CAITQGRDGRDEQYF. Here the CDR3 DNA reads TGTGCCATCACCCAAGGGAGGGACGGTCGGGACGAGCAGTACTTC.

The sample holds many counts of this clonotype. V gene TRBV5-1 combines with J gene TRBJ2-2; 7 positions match TRBD2. This CDR3 contains 15 residues. V was pared by 2 bases and J by 2 bases, with 3 bases of the junction left unmatched. CDR1 is SGHRS, CDR2 YFSETQ, per germline. The CDR3 nucleotides are TGCGCCAGCAGCTTCACTAGCGCAAACACCGGGGAGCTGTTTTTT. Its translation: CASSFTSANTGELFF.

In its sample, this clonotype was seen many times. The CDR3 protein is CASSLQGYTEAFF. The CDR3 DNA reads TGTGCCAGCAGCTTACAGGGGTACACTGAAGCTTTCTTT. This chain joins TRBV11-2 and TRBJ1-1; D perhaps matches TRBD1 (6 bases). CDR1 and CDR2 (germline): SGHAT, FQNNGV. Deletions cut 2 bases from V and 3 bases from J, with 7 bases between. CDR3 length: 13 residues.

Many counts were recorded for this clonotype. The chain carries TRBV20-1 and TRBJ2-7; 7 bases align to TRBD2. Per the germline V gene, CDR1 is DFQATT and CDR2 is SNEGSKA (reference sequence). Losses at the gene ends were 3 bases for V and 7 bases for J; bases not matched to a gene: 12. The CDR3 contains 14 residues. The CDR3 is CSASRGGTVEEQYF. The CDR3 DNA follows: TGCAGTGCTAGTCGCGGGGGTACAGTGGAAGAGCAGTACTTC.

This clonotype was observed a handful of times. The chain employs TRBV24-1 and TRBJ2-2; D could derive from TRBD1 or TRBD2 (5 bases each). Germline values: CDR1 KGHDR, CDR2 SFDVKD. V was shortened by 2 bases and J by 9 bases, with 15 bases between the two germline ends. The CDR3 totals 15 residues. For the CDR3, the DNA is TGTGCCACCAGTGATTCTGGTAATGGGGACCGGGAGCTGTTTTTT. Its translation: CATSDSGNGDRELFF.

The V and J genes are TRBV25-1 and TRBJ2-7, with 8 bases lining up with TRBD1. Germline CDR1 is MGHDK and CDR2 is SYGVNS. J gave up 1 base and V 8 bases, and 4 bases lay outside the gene matches. The CDR3 is 13 residues long. The chain's CDR3 is CASGQGGSYEQYF. As DNA, the CDR3 is TGTGCCAGCGGACAGGGTGGATCCTACGAGCAGTACTTC.

This clonotype came up a few times. V and J are TRBV5-1 and TRBJ2-2; D may be TRBD2 (6 bases). V dropped 0 bases and J dropped 4 bases, with 13 bases sitting between them. Germline CDR1 SGHRS, CDR2 YFSETQ. The CDR3 totals 16 residues. In DNA form, the CDR3 reads TGCGCCAGCAGCTTGGCCGCGGGGTCGGGCACCGGGGAGCTGTTTTTT. It codes for CASSLAAGSGTGELFF.

The sample holds many counts of this clonotype. V usage is TRBV20-1 and J usage is TRBJ2-3; the D call may be TRBD1 or TRBD2 (5 bases each). V was pared by 5 bases and J by 4 bases, with 16 bases between. The length of the CDR3 is 14 residues. Germline assignment: CDR1 DFQATT and CDR2 SNEGSKA (reference sequence). The DNA of the CDR3 is TGCAGTGCTCCTAAGAGGGGTCTCCCAGATACGCAGTATTTT. Amino acid sequence: CSAPKRGLPDTQYF.

This clonotype was detected many times. The V call is TRBV2, the J call TRBJ2-2; 7 nucleotides line up with TRBD2. With 3 bases clipped from V and 6 bases from J, the junction kept 7 bases outside the gene matches. The length of the CDR3 is 15 residues. From germline, CDR1 is SNHLY and CDR2 FYNNEI. As DNA, the CDR3 is TGTGCCAGCAGTGAGAGCGGGATCGGGTCCGGGGAGCTGTTTTTT. Translation: CASSESGIGSGELFF.

In its sample, this clonotype was seen a few times. The gene calls are TRBV5-6 and TRBJ2-3; a weak D match, TRBD1 (6 bases). This CDR3 is 17 amino acids long. Looked up from germline, CDR1 is SGHDT and CDR2 is YYEEEE. The V end lost 2 bases, the J end lost 4 bases, and 20 bases lay between the germline ends. CDR3 sequence (DNA): TGTGCCAGCAGCTTAAGCTACAGGGATGGGGGCGCAGATACGCAGTATTTT. Translation gives CASSLSYRDGGADTQYF.

The chain links TRBV14 to TRBJ2-5; D uncertain. V was cut by 0 bases and J by 5 bases, with 19 bases left in between. Germline CDR1 SGHDN, CDR2 FVKESK. This CDR3 region has 17 residues. This CDR3 is CASSQDLLRSGWETQYF. CDR3 nucleotides: TGTGCCAGCAGCCAAGACCTCCTCCGATCCGGGTGGGAGACCCAGTACTTC.

Remarks on this clonotype: A much bigger clone sits one base away, suggesting this may be a read error. The rearrangement links TRBV9 to TRBJ1-1; maybe TRBD1 (5 bases). The germline CDR1 and CDR2 sequences are SGDLS and YYNGEE. CDR3 size: 14 residues. V was pared by 0 bases and J by 10 bases, with 16 bases between. The CDR3 spells CASSVGVEGLGAFF. Written as DNA, the CDR3 is TGTGCCAGCAGCGTAGGAGTTGAGGGACTAGGAGCTTTCTTT.